This record looks at one TCR beta chain sequence and its context. Its antigen is unknown. Other DNA sequences in the same sample also yield this CDR3. The repertoire was sequenced with immunoSEQ multiplex PCR; TCRdb's copy has only in-frame clones and lacks some. The repertoire holds over 120,000 clones, about 90% seen once, with under 2% in the top ten. These data come from a study of T cell responses to AZD1222 COVID-19 vaccine. Looking at the study overall: The study pooled second doses at about 4 or about 12 weeks. Study-wide results and caveats: Donors skewed white British and female; clonal diversity was possibly underestimated. Only after the peak T cell response were repertoires sampled. Compared with day 0, the breadth and depth of the Spike-specific TCR repertoire rose significantly after two doses of AZD1222.

Germline trimming cut 8 bases from V and 4 bases from J; bases unmatched to any gene: 10. Germline V lookup: CDR1 SGHAT, CDR2 FQNNGV. The CDR3 spans 14 residues. Sequencing used peripheral blood, obtained on day 0 of AZD1222 vaccination. This rearrangement joins TRBV11-2 to TRBJ1-2; TRBD1 aligns across 7 bases. The source of this sequence is an adult in good health. The CDR3 here is CASSPRTGVYGYTF. The CDR3 region has the DNA TGTGCCAGCTCCCCCCGTACAGGGGTCTATGGCTACACCTTC.